The clone carrying this TCR beta chain was recorded a few times. As yet, its antigen is unknown. Attachment of unique molecular identifiers was made to individual cDNA molecules. One entry per CDR3 protein results from TCRdb running MiXCR on the 5' RACE reads. Among 65,000 to 75,000 distinct CDR3 sequences listed, around 10% were seen once. This sample was included in a study of early T cells in non-severe SARS-CoV-2 infection. Study at large: With bulk RNA from unsorted whole blood as input, sequencing yielded unpaired chains. The study, taken as a whole, reports: Lookups in VDJdb leaned toward anti-spike CD8 responses and missed private and CD4 specificities.

The source of this sequence is an adult who was a healthcare worker with PCR-confirmed SARS-CoV-2 infection or an uninfected control (not recorded which). The sample consisted of whole blood.

Here the CDR3 reads CASRERTLTDTQYF. DNA for the CDR3: TGTGCCAGCAGAGAGCGAACCCTCACAGATACGCAGTATTTT. J is TRBJ2-3 and V is TRBV4-2; the D is unclear. Trimming cost V 6 bases and J 2 bases, with 12 bases left between them. CDR3 size: 14 residues. Germline V lookup: CDR1 LGHNA, CDR2 YNFKEQ.